Listed below are T cell receptor beta chains from one sample, sequenced in a study of shared clonotypes between healthy human individuals. The repertoire was sequenced with immunoSEQ multiplex PCR; TCRdb's copy has only in-frame clones and lacks some. The sample shows roughly 2 million clones, around 95% of them seen only once. The sample was naive CD4+ T cells sorted from blood. The receptors derive from a man between 18 and 35 years old in good health. CDR3s include the opening cysteine and the closing phenylalanine or tryptophan.

V gene	J gene	CDR3 length	CDR3 protein
TRBV30	TRBJ1-3	13	CAWSVGIGNTIYF
TRBV7-2	TRBJ2-7	14	CASSLFGSPYEQYF
TRBV5-6	TRBJ2-7	15	CASSQTGTGDYEQYF
TRBV30	TRBJ1-6	15	CAWSPGGQGHSPLHF
TRBV9	TRBJ2-7	14	CASSRSGQFYEQYF
TRBV11-3	TRBJ2-1	16	CASSRGAGGSYNEQFF
TRBV4-1	TRBJ1-5	15	CASSQDPGTYQPQHF
TRBV28	TRBJ2-5	15	CASASGRDRHKTQYF
TRBV19	TRBJ2-2	15	CASSMPGENTGELFF
TRBV5-1	TRBJ1-2	15	CASSSGDRSNYGYTF
TRBV2	TRBJ2-5	15	CASKSGDGFQETQYF
TRBV7-9	TRBJ2-7	13	CASSRGDPYEQYF
TRBV21-1	TRBJ1-5	14	CASGPHLGNQPQHF
TRBV10-2	TRBJ2-1	12	CASSQTYNEQFF
TRBV19	TRBJ2-2	11	CASENTGELFF
TRBV10-3	TRBJ2-3	16	CAISESVAGLTDTQYF
TRBV30	TRBJ1-5	16	CAWSVPGRVSNQPQHF
TRBV6-6	TRBJ2-1	16	CASSYGPAGVGNEQFF
TRBV2	TRBJ2-7	13	CASLGLAVYEQYF
TRBV5-1	TRBJ2-1	14	CASRAGTAYNEQFF
TRBV5-1	TRBJ1-6	15	CASSPGRGPDSPLHF
TRBV7-2	TRBJ1-2	13	CASSFSRDYGYTF
TRBV5-1	TRBJ2-2	15	CASSLLGQGTGELFF
TRBV4-3	TRBJ2-7	15	CASSQAGQGGYEQYF
TRBV28	TRBJ1-5	16	CASSSTGTASNQPQHF
TRBV25-1	TRBJ1-2	13	CASSEVEGYGYTF
TRBV5-1	TRBJ1-5	16	CASSPFGTGGNQPQHF
TRBV5-4	TRBJ2-7	14	CASSLGQPVYEQYF
TRBV2	TRBJ1-2	14	CASSDVSGTGGYTF
TRBV10-3	TRBJ1-2	12	CAISEDPGRGTF
TRBV5-1	TRBJ1-2	15	CASSLDGQAVYGYTF
TRBV7-9	TRBJ2-5	14	CASSQQGVQETQYF
TRBV5-1	TRBJ2-7	13	CASSSDVFYEQYF
TRBV6-1	TRBJ1-5	14	CASSGGTLNQPQHF
TRBV18	TRBJ1-1	13	CASSSQGFNEAFF
TRBV6-1	TRBJ1-2	16	CASSAGGRGLGYGYTF
TRBV4-3	TRBJ2-1	13	CASSQDTGDEQFF
TRBV5-1	TRBJ2-7	14	CASSRDPTSYEQYF
TRBV6-6	TRBJ1-5	13	CASSDRVGQPQHF
TRBV19	TRBJ1-1	14	CASSIFSGDTEAFF
TRBV5-1	TRBJ2-2	14	CASNGYANTGELFF
TRBV2	TRBJ1-6	16	CASRAGTGGGNSPLHF
TRBV6-1	TRBJ1-5	17	CASSESAGKRGDQPQHF
TRBV27	TRBJ1-1	14	CASRDRGLNTEAFF
TRBV30	TRBJ1-4	12	CALRGGPEKLFF
TRBV6-5	TRBJ2-7	14	CASGETGGVYEQYF
TRBV30	TRBJ2-3	12	CAWTPKTDTQYF
TRBV7-6	TRBJ2-2	16	CASSSGLAGVTGELFF
TRBV10-3	TRBJ2-1	15	CAIRRRTGNLDEQFF
TRBV30	TRBJ2-3	14	CAWSGTRSTDTQYF
TRBV7-3	TRBJ1-1	12	CASSSGTGVAFF
TRBV7-2	TRBJ2-3	12	CASSLGRDTQYF
TRBV6-6	TRBJ1-5	14	CASSSRGLNQPQHF
TRBV5-1	TRBJ2-1	15	CASLLGTVNIDEQFF